This T cell receptor beta chain was profiled in a study of OX40 agonist ivuxolimab in advanced cancers. V was clipped by 3 bases and J by 5 bases; unmatched bases: 3. This CDR3 contains 14 residues. From germline, CDR1 is SGDLS and CDR2 YYNGEE. Profiling relied on immunoSEQ multiplex PCR, and the TCRdb table lists in-frame clones only, not all of them. The sample lists roughly 80,000 clones, more than 75% occurring once. The clonotype comes from an adult with an advanced solid tumor such as melanoma, head and neck, liver or kidney cancer. Sequences were derived from CD4+ or CD8+ T cells sorted from blood, sampled in a trial of the OX40 agonist ivuxolimab. This chain connects TRBV9 to TRBJ2-1; 9 bases align to TRBD1. The CDR3 coding sequence is TGTGCCAGCAGCGACAGGACAGGGGACAATGAGCAGTTCTTC. Translated, it gives CASSDRTGDNEQFF.